The rows below give T cell receptor beta chains drawn from one sample of a study of PD-L1 blockade in urothelial cancer. TCRdb's copy holds only in-frame clones and misses some; the assay was immunoSEQ multiplex PCR. The sample includes some 48,000 clones, 70% to 90% of them seen just once. This material consisted of PBMCs, taken around atezolizumab (anti-PD-L1) treatment. These receptors originate from an older man with urothelial cancer. The CDR3 runs from the conserved cysteine through the conserved F or W. The D gene is left open where the match is weak. Expanded clones are given a class, and other clones once, few, many or no size at all.

v_gene	abundance	d_gene	j_gene	len	CDR3aa	CDR3nt
TRBV11-2	-	-	TRBJ1-4	14	CASSLGRDGEKLFF	TGTGCCAGCAGCTTAGGCAGGGATGGTGAAAAACTGTTTTTT
TRBV28	-	-	TRBJ1-5	15	CASSPESGSNQPQHF	TGTGCCAGCAGCCCGGAATCAGGGAGCAATCAGCCCCAGCATTTT
TRBV5-4	once	-	TRBJ2-7	14	CASSLRTNPYEQYF	TGTGCCAGCAGCTTGCGGACTAACCCCTACGAGCAGTACTTC
TRBV9	few	-	TRBJ2-1	13	CASSVSYYNEQFF	TGTGCCAGCAGCGTAAGCTACTACAATGAGCAGTTCTTC
TRBV6-5	few	-	TRBJ2-2	13	CASRGLSSGELFF	TGTGCCAGCAGGGGGCTTAGCAGCGGGGAGCTGTTTTTT
TRBV21-1	-	-	TRBJ1-2	15	CAREFSVSTHYGYTF	TGTGCCAGGGAGTTCAGTGTAAGCACACACTATGGCTACACCTTC
TRBV11-2	-	TRBD2	TRBJ2-3	17	CAAMGTSGRASTDTQYF	TGTGCCGCGATGGGGACTAGCGGGAGGGCTAGCACAGATACGCAGTATTTT
TRBV28	-	-	TRBJ1-1	11	CASLFLTEAFF	TGTGCCAGCTTGTTCCTAACTGAAGCTTTCTTT
TRBV7-2	-	TRBD1	TRBJ2-1	17	CASSLGPTGGLSNEQFF	TGTGCCAGCAGCTTAGGGCCTACAGGGGGCTTAAGCAATGAGCAGTTCTTC
TRBV6-1	-	TRBD1	TRBJ2-2	14	CASSGDRETGELFF	TGTGCCAGCAGTGGGGACAGGGAGACCGGGGAGCTGTTTTTT